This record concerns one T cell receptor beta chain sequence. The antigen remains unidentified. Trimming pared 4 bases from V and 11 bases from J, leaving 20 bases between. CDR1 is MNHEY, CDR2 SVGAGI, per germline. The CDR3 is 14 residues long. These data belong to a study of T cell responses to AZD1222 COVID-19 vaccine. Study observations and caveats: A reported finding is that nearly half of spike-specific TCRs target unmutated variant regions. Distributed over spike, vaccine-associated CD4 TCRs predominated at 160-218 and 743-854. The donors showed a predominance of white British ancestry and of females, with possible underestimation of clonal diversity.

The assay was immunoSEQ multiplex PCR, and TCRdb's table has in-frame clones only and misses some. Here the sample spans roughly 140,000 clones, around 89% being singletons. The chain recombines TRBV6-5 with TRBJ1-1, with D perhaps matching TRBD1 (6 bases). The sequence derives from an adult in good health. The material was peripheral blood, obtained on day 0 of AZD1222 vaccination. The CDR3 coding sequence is TGTGCCAGCAGTTCCGGGGGGCTTTCGGCGAGTGCTTTCTTT. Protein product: CASSSGGLSASAFF.